A selection of T cell receptor beta chains follows, all from one sample in a study of shared clonotypes between healthy human individuals. Clones were read by immunoSEQ multiplex PCR, and TCRdb kept only the in-frame ones, dropping some. The sample has about 2 million clones; around 96% are singletons. Specimen: naive CD8+ T cells sorted from blood. These receptors originate from a young man in good health. Both conserved end residues are part of each CDR3. D genes are given only for firm matches. Not all rows give a size; the values are once, few, many and, for expanded clones, a class.

d_call: TRBD2; v_call: TRBV7-2; clone_size: NA; j_call: TRBJ2-1; cdr3_aa: CASSPERGLAGVFYNEQFF; cdr3_nt: TGTGCCAGCAGCCCAGAGAGGGGACTAGCGGGAGTTTTCTACAATGAGCAGTTCTTC
d_call: TRBD2; v_call: TRBV27; clone_size: NA; j_call: TRBJ2-1; cdr3_aa: CASSLEGTSGYNEQFF; cdr3_nt: TGTGCCAGCAGTTTAGAGGGGACTAGCGGCTACAATGAGCAGTTCTTC
d_call: TRBD2; v_call: TRBV5-1; clone_size: NA; j_call: TRBJ2-1; cdr3_aa: CASRWLAGVNEQFF; cdr3_nt: TGCGCCAGCAGATGGCTAGCGGGAGTTAATGAGCAGTTCTTC
d_call: TRBD1; v_call: TRBV7-9; clone_size: NA; j_call: TRBJ2-7; cdr3_aa: CASTPGQGAYYEQYF; cdr3_nt: TGTGCCAGCACCCCGGGACAGGGGGCATACTACGAGCAGTACTTC
d_call: TRBD2; v_call: TRBV5-1; clone_size: NA; j_call: TRBJ2-1; cdr3_aa: CASSWASGRADEQFF; cdr3_nt: TGCGCCAGCAGCTGGGCAAGCGGGAGGGCCGATGAGCAGTTCTTC
d_call: NA; v_call: TRBV27; clone_size: NA; j_call: TRBJ2-2; cdr3_aa: CASSLSGGTGELFF; cdr3_nt: TGTGCCAGCAGTTTATCCGGGGGCACCGGGGAGCTGTTTTTT
d_call: NA; v_call: TRBV7-9; clone_size: NA; j_call: TRBJ1-2; cdr3_aa: CASSLGDGLKAYGYTF; cdr3_nt: TGTGCCAGCAGCTTAGGGGACGGCCTCAAGGCCTATGGCTACACCTTC
d_call: NA; v_call: TRBV7-6; clone_size: NA; j_call: TRBJ2-1; cdr3_aa: CASSLLADNEQFF; cdr3_nt: TGTGCCAGCAGCTTACTAGCTGACAATGAGCAGTTCTTC
d_call: TRBD1; v_call: TRBV4-1; clone_size: once; j_call: TRBJ2-5; cdr3_aa: CASSQAQGPLETQYF; cdr3_nt: TGCGCCAGCAGCCAAGCACAGGGGCCCTTGGAGACCCAGTACTTC
d_call: NA; v_call: TRBV9; clone_size: few; j_call: TRBJ2-2; cdr3_aa: CASSSTGELFF; cdr3_nt: TGTGCCAGCAGCTCGACCGGGGAGCTGTTTTTT
d_call: TRBD1; v_call: TRBV27; clone_size: NA; j_call: TRBJ2-1; cdr3_aa: CASSSDRGNEQFF; cdr3_nt: TGTGCCAGCAGTTCGGACAGGGGTAATGAGCAGTTCTTC
d_call: TRBD1; v_call: TRBV6-5; clone_size: NA; j_call: TRBJ2-1; cdr3_aa: CASSWGQGLYNEQFF; cdr3_nt: TGTGCCAGCAGTTGGGGACAGGGGCTTTACAATGAGCAGTTCTTC
d_call: NA; v_call: TRBV5-1; clone_size: NA; j_call: TRBJ2-3; cdr3_aa: CASSLVLRDTQYF; cdr3_nt: TGCGCCAGCAGCTTGGTCCTCAGAGATACGCAGTATTTT
d_call: NA; v_call: TRBV27; clone_size: NA; j_call: TRBJ1-2; cdr3_aa: CASSPIASNYGYTF; cdr3_nt: TGTGCCAGCAGCCCCATAGCCTCTAACTATGGCTACACCTTC
d_call: TRBD1; v_call: TRBV4-1; clone_size: NA; j_call: TRBJ2-7; cdr3_aa: CASSQRQGDSYEQYF; cdr3_nt: TGCGCCAGCAGCCAACGACAGGGCGATTCCTACGAGCAGTACTTC
d_call: TRBD2; v_call: TRBV30; clone_size: NA; j_call: TRBJ2-7; cdr3_aa: CASVAGDTSVEQYF; cdr3_nt: TGTGCCTCTGTCGCGGGAGATACTTCCGTTGAGCAGTACTTC
d_call: NA; v_call: TRBV30; clone_size: NA; j_call: TRBJ2-7; cdr3_aa: CAWSVRVPGYEQYF; cdr3_nt: TGTGCCTGGAGTGTACGGGTCCCTGGATACGAGCAGTACTTC
d_call: NA; v_call: TRBV28; clone_size: NA; j_call: TRBJ2-7; cdr3_aa: CASSQTQSYEQYF; cdr3_nt: TGTGCCAGCAGCCAGACCCAGTCGTACGAGCAGTACTTC
d_call: NA; v_call: TRBV4-3; clone_size: NA; j_call: TRBJ2-3; cdr3_aa: CASSQVEMAGSTQYF; cdr3_nt: TGCGCCAGCAGCCAAGTGGAGATGGCTGGAAGTACGCAGTATTTT
d_call: NA; v_call: TRBV10-2; clone_size: NA; j_call: TRBJ2-3; cdr3_aa: CASSLLADTQYF; cdr3_nt: TGCGCCAGTTCCCTACTAGCAGATACGCAGTATTTT
d_call: NA; v_call: TRBV28; clone_size: once; j_call: TRBJ1-1; cdr3_aa: CASSLEYPEAFF; cdr3_nt: TGTGCCAGCAGTTTAGAATACCCTGAAGCTTTCTTT
d_call: NA; v_call: TRBV9; clone_size: NA; j_call: TRBJ1-1; cdr3_aa: CASSASPTGYTEAFF; cdr3_nt: TGTGCCAGCAGCGCCTCACCTACAGGGTACACTGAAGCTTTCTTT
d_call: NA; v_call: TRBV2; clone_size: NA; j_call: TRBJ1-2; cdr3_aa: CASSEGQGIRGYTF; cdr3_nt: TGTGCCAGCAGTGAAGGGCAGGGGATCCGTGGCTACACCTTC
d_call: NA; v_call: TRBV6-1; clone_size: NA; j_call: TRBJ2-7; cdr3_aa: CAIVDGYEQYF; cdr3_nt: TGTGCCATCGTCGACGGCTACGAGCAGTACTTC
d_call: NA; v_call: TRBV4-1; clone_size: NA; j_call: TRBJ2-7; cdr3_aa: CASSITVTSYEQYF; cdr3_nt: TGCGCCAGCAGTATAACAGTGACATCCTACGAGCAGTACTTC
d_call: NA; v_call: TRBV7-3; clone_size: NA; j_call: TRBJ2-5; cdr3_aa: CASSLNPLGPAVGETQYF; cdr3_nt: TGTGCCAGCAGCTTAAACCCCTTGGGTCCAGCCGTAGGAGAGACCCAGTACTTC
d_call: TRBD1; v_call: TRBV28; clone_size: NA; j_call: TRBJ1-3; cdr3_aa: CASSLEGAPGNTIYF; cdr3_nt: TGTGCCAGCAGTTTGGAGGGGGCTCCTGGAAACACCATATATTTT
d_call: NA; v_call: TRBV30; clone_size: NA; j_call: TRBJ1-6; cdr3_aa: CAWSAYNSPLHF; cdr3_nt: TGTGCCTGGAGTGCCTATAATTCACCCCTCCACTTT
d_call: NA; v_call: TRBV9; clone_size: NA; j_call: TRBJ1-4; cdr3_aa: CASSDGSNEKLFF; cdr3_nt: TGTGCCAGCAGCGACGGCTCAAATGAAAAACTGTTTTTT
d_call: NA; v_call: TRBV7-9; clone_size: NA; j_call: TRBJ2-5; cdr3_aa: CATKAPWPETQYF; cdr3_nt: TGTGCCACCAAGGCCCCCTGGCCGGAGACCCAGTACTTC
d_call: NA; v_call: TRBV13; clone_size: NA; j_call: TRBJ2-5; cdr3_aa: CASSRTNEGGDWETQYF; cdr3_nt: TGTGCCAGCAGCCGGACGAATGAGGGGGGCGATTGGGAGACCCAGTACTTC
d_call: TRBD1; v_call: TRBV7-9; clone_size: once; j_call: TRBJ1-1; cdr3_aa: CASIGAGGEAFF; cdr3_nt: TGTGCCAGCATCGGGGCAGGGGGTGAAGCTTTCTTT
d_call: NA; v_call: TRBV27; clone_size: NA; j_call: TRBJ2-7; cdr3_aa: CASSLTRGAEQYF; cdr3_nt: TGTGCCAGCAGTTTGACCCGGGGTGCCGAGCAGTACTTC
d_call: NA; v_call: TRBV6-1; clone_size: NA; j_call: TRBJ1-5; cdr3_aa: CASSEAPRGQPQHF; cdr3_nt: TGTGCCAGCAGTGAAGCGCCTCGGGGTCAGCCCCAGCATTTT